Listed below are T cell receptor beta chains from one sample, sequenced in a study of identical twins. TCRdb re-derived calls from the 5' RACE reads in MiXCR, one entry per CDR3 protein. The sample has a few hundred thousand distinct CDR3 sequences, approximately 17% seen once. The sequencing input was naive T cells sorted from blood. All receptors derive from a man in his forties or fifties in good health. CDR3s include the opening cysteine and the closing phenylalanine or tryptophan. The D gene is left open where the match is weak.

cdr3_length d_call v_call cdr3_aa
13 NA TRBV12-3/TRBV12-4 CARERDSCHEQYF
15 TRBD1 TRBV12-3/TRBV12-4 CASSFPLDRAGELFF
17 NA TRBV28 CASSLYSVRDTYNEQFF
14 NA TRBV24-1 CATSAKYSTDTQYF
16 NA TRBV19 CASSPAGGTGFFEQYF
13 TRBD1 TRBV7-2 CASSEGQADGYTF
19 TRBD1 TRBV5-1 CASSLARTGKITSTDTQYF
13 NA TRBV20-1 CSAGSGPTGELFF
14 NA TRBV5-1 CASSAGRSQETQYF
17 TRBD2 TRBV7-8 CASSLGTSGTYTDTQYF
16 NA TRBV27 CASSLSDRDITYEQYF
14 TRBD2 TRBV5-1 CASSFRAGGWEQYF
15 TRBD2 TRBV4-3 CASSQEGRAPDTQYF
13 NA TRBV10-3 CAISGENTGELFF
16 NA TRBV7-8 CASSLGDFLSYNEQFF
13 NA TRBV6-1 CASSGEANQPQHF
15 TRBD2 TRBV5-1 CASSLTSGLTYEQYF
13 NA TRBV28 CASRSSGNYGYTF
17 NA TRBV4-1 CASSQGSPRGALYGYTF
17 NA TRBV7-2 CASSFLRFEGSPYEQYF
15 TRBD1 TRBV6-5 CASSYRDRVADEQFF
13 NA TRBV28 CASLLKSLGGYTF
13 NA TRBV18 CASSLNGDYEQYF
13 NA TRBV12-3/TRBV12-4 CASSLAWRDEQFF
16 TRBD2 TRBV5-1 CASSFGLAGEVNIQYF
13 NA TRBV15 CATRSVRAGGYTF
15 NA TRBV5-1 CASSLAPGGTDTQFF
13 NA TRBV15 CATSRSYDNEQFF
14 TRBD1 TRBV10-3 CAISDNRGNSPLHF
14 TRBD1 TRBV5-1 CASSSGQRYNEQFF
14 NA TRBV14 CASSQVRGNTEAFF
16 TRBD1 TRBV28 CASSFNEGRGHETQYF
15 TRBD1 TRBV7-6 CASSLPTGGYNEQFF
16 NA TRBV5-1 CASSLGQPPTNYGYTF
14 NA TRBV15 CATSREDRQETQYF
12 NA TRBV7-9 CASSDWGNTIYF
17 NA TRBV4-3 CASSQDRGGLGSYEQYF
13 NA TRBV20-1 CSARLQTQETQYF
15 NA TRBV4-1 CASSPRSASPSPLHF
14 TRBD1 TRBV2 CASRHRSGQYEQYF
18 TRBD2 TRBV11-2 CASSPLRSSGGARETQYF
12 NA TRBV28 CASSLSTQPQHF
15 TRBD1 TRBV6-1 CASSVPGQGAREQYF
18 NA TRBV28 CASSLFNMLGRNSYEQYF
15 TRBD2 TRBV11-2 CATHLAGGLKDTQYF
16 NA TRBV10-2 CASSEAAGAMQETQYF
15 NA TRBV11-2 CASSLEITRREKLFF
14 NA TRBV10-3 CAIQMRLGTDTQYF